A single sample is the source of the 19 T cell receptor beta chains below, sequenced in a study of low-dose radiotherapy and immunotherapy resistance in tumors (dated by TCRdb to between 2021 and 2024). In light of the paper, this sample's time point label describes: before trial treatment. The sample was run on an Illumina MiniSeq. TCRs were amplified for about 20 PCR cycles with Phusion, using a constant-region primer paired with the adapter attached to the V primers. TCRdb reprocessing: public reads trimmed at Q25 with fastp, clones called with MiXCR, in-frame beta chains kept. CDR3 protein sequences are deduplicated, and each keeps its most common genes and DNA. Present in this sample are tens of thousands of distinct CDR3 sequences, approximately 10% of which were seen just once. The ten largest clones capture 5.5% to 7.5% of the sample. The specimen comprised PBMCs, sampled before treatment. These receptors originate from a female donor with ovarian cancer.

This clonotype was found many times. The V and J genes are TRBV30 and TRBJ1-4, with 11 bases lining up with TRBD1. Germline CDR1 is GTSNPN and CDR2 is SVGIG (reference sequence). This CDR3 has 17 residues. The V segment lost 2 bases and the J segment 3 bases; nucleotides outside the gene matches: 8. DNA of the CDR3: TGTGCCTGGAGTCCCTCGGACAGGGGGCGATCTAATGAAAAACTGTTTTTT. It translates to CAWSPSDRGRSNEKLFF.

This clonotype was picked up many times. V usage is TRBV24-1 and J usage is TRBJ2-1; 10 bases line up with TRBD1. The CDR3 length is 16 residues. V gave up 1 base and J gave up 9 bases; unmatched junction bases: 8. Per the germline V gene, CDR1 is KGHDR and CDR2 is SFDVKD. The CDR3 nucleotides read TGTGCCACCAGTGATTTCCGGGGACAGGGGAGTGGTGAGCAGTTCTTC. Residues: CATSDFRGQGSGEQFF.

This clonotype was recorded many times. This chain joins TRBV5-1 and TRBJ2-3, with D perhaps TRBD2 (7 bases). With 5 bases removed from V and 2 bases from J, the gap between germline ends came to 12 bases. This CDR3 region has 14 residues. CDR1 and CDR2 from the germline V gene are SGHRS and YFSETQ. The CDR3 protein is CASRAGAITDTQYF. The CDR3 bases are TGCGCCAGCAGGGCGGGGGCAATCACAGATACGCAGTATTTT.

The chain links TRBV2 to TRBJ2-1; the match to TRBD2 covers 7 bases. Germline V gene lookup returns CDR1 SNHLY and CDR2 FYNNEI. Trimming at V came to 7 bases and at J to 10 bases, leaving 7 bases not matched to a gene. There are 12 residues in the CDR3. CDR3 sequence reads: CASIYGTTEQFF. DNA of the CDR3: TGTGCCAGCATCTACGGGACTACCGAGCAGTTCTTC. Together with reference TRBV2 and TRBJ2-1, the CDR3 gives the full variable domain: EPEVTQTPSHQVTQMGQEVILRCVPISNHLYFYWYRQILGQKVEFLVSFYNNEISEKSEIFDDQFSVERPDGSNFTLKIRSTKLEDSAMYFCASIYGTTEQFFGPGTRLTVL.

This clonotype was found many times. The CDR3 nucleotides read TGCGCCAGCAGCCCCATTGTTAACACTGAAGCTTTCTTT. This encodes CASSPIVNTEAFF. This chain joins TRBV5-1 and TRBJ1-1; D is ambiguous. The germline gives CDR1 SGHRS, CDR2 YFSETQ. This CDR3 contains 13 residues. V dropped 4 bases and J dropped 2 bases, with 9 bases sitting between them.

The V call is TRBV28, the J call TRBJ2-5, with D perhaps TRBD2 (5 bases). The germline V and J ends were trimmed by 6 bases and 5 bases, with 16 bases remaining between them. The CDR3 totals 14 residues. Germline V lookup: CDR1 MDHEN, CDR2 SYDVKM. The CDR3 region is CASSRRGPFETQYF. CDR3 sequence (DNA): TGTGCCAGCAGCCGACGGGGTCCTTTCGAGACCCAGTACTTC.

This clonotype was found many times. This rearrangement joins TRBV5-4 to TRBJ2-3; the D is unclear. V was cut by 4 bases and J by 8 bases, with 17 bases left in between. Per the germline V gene, CDR1 is SGHNT and CDR2 is YYREEE (reference sequence). The CDR3 spans 14 residues. CDR3 bases: TGTGCCAGCAGCCCGGACGAGGACCGGGTTACGCAGTATTTT. As protein: CASSPDEDRVTQYF.

This clonotype has a count of ten or more. The chain couples TRBV19 to TRBJ2-2; D not certain. Trimming stripped 0 bases from V and 6 bases from J, with 11 bases between. This CDR3 has 15 residues. CDR1 and CDR2 (germline): LNHDA, SQIVND (reference sequence). CDR3 residues: CASSIDRMGSGELFF. CDR3 DNA: TGTGCCAGTAGTATAGATCGTATGGGTTCCGGGGAGCTGTTTTTT.

In its sample, this clonotype was seen many times. The chain employs TRBV19 and TRBJ1-1, with a weak D call TRBD1 (5 bases). The CDR3 has 15 residues. The germline V gene has CDR1 LNHDA and CDR2 SQIVND (reference sequence). V gave up 7 bases and J gave up 3 bases, with 18 bases separating them. This CDR3 is CASTPGRSLDTEAFF. The CDR3 nucleotides read TGTGCCAGTACCCCGGGACGGAGTTTGGACACTGAAGCTTTCTTT.

This clonotype was found many times. The gene calls are TRBV6-6 and TRBJ2-3; D may match TRBD1 or TRBD2 (5 bases each). V lost 7 bases and J lost 5, with 19 bases in between. Germline V gene data show CDR1 as MNHNY and CDR2 as SVGAGI (reference sequence). The CDR3 has 15 residues. DNA for the CDR3: TGTGCCAGCACCCAAAGGCCGGGGCAGGGAGATACGCAGTATTTT. This gives the protein CASTQRPGQGDTQYF.

This clonotype was found many times. V gene TRBV14 combines with J gene TRBJ2-7, with no clear D. There are 11 residues in the CDR3. Trimming took 3 bases from V and 5 from J, leaving 5 bases between them. Germline V gives CDR1 SGHDN, CDR2 FVKESK. CDR3 amino acids: CASSQGNEQYF. The CDR3 DNA sequence: TGTGCCAGCAGCCAGGGGAACGAGCAGTACTTC.

Turning to this clonotype: A read error may produce the germline difference seen at one junction end. This chain uses TRBV7-7 with TRBJ2-7; TRBD2 matches 7 bases. There are 15 residues in the CDR3. Germline V CDR1 and CDR2: SSHAT, FNYEAQ (reference sequence). The CDR3 region has the DNA TGTGCTAGCAGCTTAGGGGAGGGGAGATCCTACGAGCAGTACTTC. Amino acids: CASSLGEGRSYEQYF.

This clonotype was seen many times. The chain uses TRBV5-1 and TRBJ1-1, with TRBD1 matching 7 bases. The CDR3 loop spans 15 amino acids. Germline CDR1 reads SGHRS; CDR2 reads YFSETQ. V shed 4 bases, J shed 6 bases, and the junction held 12 bases outside the gene matches. CDR3 nucleotide sequence: TGCGCCAGCAGCACCAACAGGGGCCTCTGGGCTGAAGCTTTCTTT. Its protein is CASSTNRGLWAEAFF.

This clonotype has ten or more counts. The chain has TRBV20-1 and TRBJ1-2, with no clear D. Germline lookup yields CDR1 DFQATT and CDR2 SNEGSKA (reference sequence). CDR3 length equals 13 residues. Trimming pared 5 bases from V and 0 bases from J, leaving 10 bases between. The CDR3 DNA sequence: TGCAGTGCTGTTATTGGGACTAACTATGGCTACACCTTC. It is translated as CSAVIGTNYGYTF.

This clonotype was recorded at least ten times. One end of the junction is discordant with germline, which a read error may explain. The chain recombines TRBV5-1 with TRBJ2-2; D uncertain. The CDR3 spans 14 residues. Germline V gene sequence: CDR1 SGHRS, CDR2 YFSETQ. In DNA, the CDR3 is TGTGCCAGCAGCCCGACACCGAACACCGGGGAGCTGTTTTTT. Translated, it gives CASSPTPNTGELFF.

The chain couples TRBV5-3 to TRBJ2-1, with a tentative D call TRBD2 (6 bases). TRBV5-3 is known as an ORF, though its function is uncertain. V gave up 8 bases and J gave up 3 bases, with 18 bases separating them. The CDR3 is 15 amino acids. The CDR3 region is CASSPRLDLYNEQFF. The CDR3 coding sequence is TGTGCCAGCAGCCCGCGACTAGACCTCTACAATGAGCAGTTCTTC.

This clonotype was seen repeatedly, ten times or more. The V gene is TRBV7-9, the J gene TRBJ1-1; D remains ambiguous. The CDR3 length is 12 residues. Between the trimmed V and J ends, which lost 1 base and 5 bases, there was a span of 5 bases. Germline values: CDR1 SEHNR, CDR2 FQNEAQ (reference sequence). The CDR3 bases are TGTGCCAGCAGCTTAGTCCAGACTGAAGCTTTCTTT. Protein sequence: CASSLVQTEAFF.

DNA for the CDR3: TGTGCCAGCAGCTACCAACTAGAACCAGAACCTGCTAGCACAGATACGCAGTATTTT. Its protein is CASSYQLEPEPASTDTQYF. The chain joins TRBV7-8 to TRBJ2-3, with D maybe TRBD2 (5 bases). The CDR3 loop spans 19 amino acids. V was shortened by 4 bases and J by 0 bases, with 23 bases between the two germline ends. Germline V gene data show CDR1 as SGHVS and CDR2 as FQNEAQ.

This clonotype was counted ten times or more. The rearrangement links TRBV18 to TRBJ1-3; 7 bases match TRBD1. Germline loops: CDR1 KGHSH, CDR2 LQKENI. The CDR3 covers 15 residues. V was clipped by 1 base and J by 5 bases; unmatched bases: 5. CDR3 DNA: TGTGCCAGCTCACCACTCGCAGGGGGAAGAAACACCATATATTTT. Protein: CASSPLAGGRNTIYF.